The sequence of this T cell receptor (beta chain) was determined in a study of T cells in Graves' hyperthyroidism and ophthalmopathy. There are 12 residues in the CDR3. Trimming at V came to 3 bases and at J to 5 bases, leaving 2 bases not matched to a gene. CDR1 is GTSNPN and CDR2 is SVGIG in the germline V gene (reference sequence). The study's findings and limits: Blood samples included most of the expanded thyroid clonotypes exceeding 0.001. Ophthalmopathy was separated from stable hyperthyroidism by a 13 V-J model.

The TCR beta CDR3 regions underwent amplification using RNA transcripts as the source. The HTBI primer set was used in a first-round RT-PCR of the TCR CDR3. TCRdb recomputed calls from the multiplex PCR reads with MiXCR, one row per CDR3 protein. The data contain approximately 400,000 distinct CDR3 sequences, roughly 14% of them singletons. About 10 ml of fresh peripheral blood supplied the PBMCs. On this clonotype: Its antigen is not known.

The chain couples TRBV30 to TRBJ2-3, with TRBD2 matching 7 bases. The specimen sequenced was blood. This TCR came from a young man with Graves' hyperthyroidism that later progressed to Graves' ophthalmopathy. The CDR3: CAWSGRKDTQYF. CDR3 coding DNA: TGTGCCTGGAGCGGGAGGAAAGATACGCAGTATTTT.